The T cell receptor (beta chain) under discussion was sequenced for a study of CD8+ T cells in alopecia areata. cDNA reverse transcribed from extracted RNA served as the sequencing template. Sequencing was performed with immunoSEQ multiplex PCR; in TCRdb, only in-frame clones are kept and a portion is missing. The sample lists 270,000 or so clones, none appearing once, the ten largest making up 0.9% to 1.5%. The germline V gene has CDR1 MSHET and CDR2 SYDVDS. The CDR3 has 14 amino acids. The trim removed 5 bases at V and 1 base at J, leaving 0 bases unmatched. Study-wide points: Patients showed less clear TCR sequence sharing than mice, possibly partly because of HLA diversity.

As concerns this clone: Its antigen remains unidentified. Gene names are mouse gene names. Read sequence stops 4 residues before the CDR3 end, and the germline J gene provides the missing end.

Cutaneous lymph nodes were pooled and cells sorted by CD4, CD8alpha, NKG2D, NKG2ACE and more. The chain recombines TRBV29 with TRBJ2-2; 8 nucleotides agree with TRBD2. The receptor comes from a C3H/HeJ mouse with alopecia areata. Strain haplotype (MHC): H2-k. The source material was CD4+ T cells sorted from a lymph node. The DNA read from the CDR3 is TGTGCTAGCAGTACTGGGGGAAACACCGGG. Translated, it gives CASSTGGNTG. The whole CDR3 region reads CASSTGGNTGQLYF.